These 24 T cell receptor beta chains share one sample of origin, sequenced in a study of blood T cell repertoires in COVID-19. Repertoires were generated with immunoSEQ multiplex PCR, while TCRdb's copy carries only in-frame clones and drops some. Of 210,000 or so clones in the sample, 75% to 85% were seen once. What was sequenced was peripheral blood. The receptors were sampled from a woman in her twenties or thirties with COVID-19, enrolled during active disease.

This chain links TRBV6-1 with TRBJ1-1, with TRBD1 as a possible D gene (6 bases). The germline CDR1 and CDR2 sequences are MNHNS and SASEGT. The CDR3 sequence is 16 residues long. V lost 2 bases, J lost 1 base, and 14 bases lay in between. The CDR3 sequence is CASSEIGQYSNTEAFF. CDR3 nucleotides: TGTGCCAGCAGTGAAATCGGACAGTACTCGAACACTGAAGCTTTCTTT.

The rearrangement links TRBV6-2 or TRBV6-3 to TRBJ2-3; TRBD2 agrees at 7 bases. CDR3 size: 17 residues. The germline V gene encodes CDR1 MNHEY and CDR2 SVGEGT. Unmatched junction bases numbered 12, after V lost 6 bases and J lost 0 bases. The CDR3 spells CASSHTPGSGSTDTQYF. CDR3 nucleotides: TGTGCCAGCAGCCACACCCCGGGTAGCGGGAGCACAGATACGCAGTATTTT.

This chain connects TRBV6-5 to TRBJ1-1; 8 nucleotides match TRBD1. Trimming took 5 bases from V and 7 from J; bases not matched to a gene: 6. The CDR3 spans 13 residues. Per the germline V gene, CDR1 is MNHEY and CDR2 is SVGAGI. The CDR3 is CASSKQGEIEAFF. The CDR3, as DNA: TGTGCCAGCAGTAAACAGGGGGAGATTGAAGCTTTCTTT.

The chain couples TRBV10-3 to TRBJ2-2, with 7 bases matching TRBD1. Germline assignment: CDR1 ENHRY and CDR2 SYGVKD. V lost 1 base, J lost 1 base, and 9 bases stayed unmatched. The CDR3 has 18 residues. In DNA form, the CDR3 reads TGTGCCATCAGTGAGTTGGGCGACAGGGCTGGGAACACCGGGGAGCTGTTTTTT. This encodes CAISELGDRAGNTGELFF.

The chain links TRBV6-6 to TRBJ2-7; D gene uncertain. V was pared by 2 bases and J by 2 bases, with 10 bases between. CDR3 length: 14 amino acids. Germline-derived CDR1 and CDR2 are MNHNY and SVGAGI (reference sequence). For the CDR3, the DNA is TGTGCCAGCAGTTACGGTGGGCAGGCCTACGAGCAGTACTTC. Protein: CASSYGGQAYEQYF.

Only one count was recorded for this clone. This rearrangement joins TRBV4-2 to TRBJ2-2, with D perhaps TRBD1 (7 bases). The CDR3 has 17 residues. CDR1 is LGHNA, CDR2 YNFKEQ, per germline. The ends were cut back, 3 bases at V and 3 bases at J, with 17 bases in the middle. The DNA of the CDR3 is TGTGCCAGCAGCCACGTAGAGGAGGGGGCGGACACCGGGGAGCTGTTTTTT. It yields the protein CASSHVEEGADTGELFF.

The chain employs TRBV7-9 and TRBJ2-1, with 7 bases identical to TRBD1. Germline CDR1 SEHNR, CDR2 FQNEAQ (reference sequence). The J segment lost 7 bases and the V segment lost 5 bases, leaving 11 bases of the junction unmatched. The CDR3 contains 15 residues. The CDR3 region is CASSVTGTATNEQFF. CDR3 nucleotide sequence: TGTGCCAGCAGCGTAACCGGGACAGCAACGAATGAGCAGTTCTTC.

The V and J genes are TRBV27 and TRBJ2-3, with 9 positions matching TRBD2. Germline V gives CDR1 MNHEY, CDR2 SMNVEV (reference sequence). With 5 bases clipped from V and 3 bases from J, the junction kept 3 bases outside the gene matches. The CDR3 runs to 14 residues. The CDR3 DNA is TGTGCCAGCAGTAGCGGGAGGAGGACAGATACGCAGTATTTT. Translated: CASSSGRRTDTQYF.

This sequence joins TRBV7-7 and TRBJ2-1; tentatively, D is TRBD2 (6 bases). Trimming cost V 1 base and J 0 bases, with 7 bases left between them. This CDR3 is built from 15 residues. CDR1 is SSHAT, CDR2 FNYEAQ, per germline (reference sequence). CDR3 protein: CASSLDGGSYNEQFF. In DNA form, the CDR3 reads TGTGCCAGCAGCTTAGACGGGGGCTCCTACAATGAGCAGTTCTTC.

This chain connects TRBV4-1 to TRBJ2-5; 7 bases match TRBD1. The trim removed 4 bases at V and 5 bases at J, leaving 10 bases unmatched. The germline gives CDR1 MGHRA, CDR2 YSYEKL. The CDR3 extends over 15 amino acids. Here the CDR3 reads CASSLNEGAVETQYF. The DNA of the CDR3 is TGCGCCAGCAGCCTTAACGAGGGGGCGGTTGAGACCCAGTACTTC.

This clone was seen only a few times. The V call is TRBV27, the J call TRBJ2-2, with TRBD2 identical over 7 bases. The CDR3 totals 16 residues. Germline V gene sequence: CDR1 MNHEY, CDR2 SMNVEV (reference sequence). Trimming took 0 bases from V and 1 from J; bases not matched to a gene: 2. CDR3 loop: CASSLSGGRNTGELFF. In DNA, the CDR3 is TGTGCCAGCAGTTTATCCGGGGGGAGGAACACCGGGGAGCTGTTTTTT.

Only one count was recorded for this clone. The chain joins TRBV27 to TRBJ2-1; 7 nucleotides match TRBD1. The CDR3 has 13 amino acids. The trim removed 6 bases at V and 12 bases at J, leaving 11 bases unmatched. Germline assignment: CDR1 MNHEY and CDR2 SMNVEV (reference sequence). The CDR3 DNA follows: TGTGCCAGCAGGGATTTCACAGGGGTGAGGCAGTTCTTC. Residues: CASRDFTGVRQFF.

This sequence joins TRBV30 and TRBJ1-6; 9 bases map to TRBD1. Trimming cost V 8 bases and J 5 bases; bases outside gene matches: 10. Germline CDR1 and CDR2: GTSNPN and SVGIG (reference sequence). The CDR3 spans 15 residues. CDR3 region: CATKRQGVDNSPLHF. CDR3 nucleotide sequence: TGTGCCACCAAAAGACAGGGGGTAGATAATTCACCCCTCCACTTT.

The rearrangement links TRBV5-4 to TRBJ2-1, with 10 positions matching TRBD2. This CDR3 contains 13 residues. Germline lookup yields CDR1 SGHNT and CDR2 YYREEE (reference sequence). The J segment lost 4 bases and the V segment lost 7 bases, leaving 2 bases of the junction unmatched. The CDR3 region has the DNA TGTGCCAGCGGACTAGCGGAATACAATGAGCAGTTCTTC. Translation: CASGLAEYNEQFF.

The rearrangement links TRBV19 to TRBJ1-3; D gene unclear. The ends were cut back, 5 bases at V and 0 bases at J, with 5 bases in the middle. Per germline, CDR1 LNHDA and CDR2 SQIVND (reference sequence). This CDR3 spans 13 amino acids. The CDR3 loop is CASSQDSGNTIYF. The CDR3 DNA sequence: TGTGCCAGTAGTCAGGACTCTGGAAACACCATATATTTT.

V and J are TRBV6-1 and TRBJ2-7; D gene unclear. The CDR3 is made up of 12 amino acids. V was pared by 2 bases and J by 3 bases, with 5 bases between. Germline CDR1 is MNHNS and CDR2 is SASEGT. The CDR3: CASSEYGYEQYF. CDR3 DNA: TGTGCCAGCAGTGAATACGGCTACGAGCAGTACTTC.

The V and J genes are TRBV5-4 and TRBJ2-1; 8 bases are shared with TRBD2. The V segment lost 3 bases and the J segment 5 bases; nucleotides outside the gene matches: 10. The CDR3 consists of 16 residues. CDR1 is SGHNT and CDR2 is YYREEE in the germline V gene (reference sequence). CDR3 amino acids: CASSSFRGGPNNEQFF. DNA of the CDR3: TGTGCCAGCAGCTCCTTCCGGGGGGGACCTAACAATGAGCAGTTCTTC.

The CDR3 sequence is CASSEAAANYGYTF. Written as DNA, the CDR3 is TGTGCCAGCAGCGAGGCGGCGGCTAACTATGGCTACACCTTC. This sequence joins TRBV7-9 and TRBJ1-2; no clear D. Germline V lookup: CDR1 SEHNR, CDR2 FQNEAQ (reference sequence). This CDR3 has 14 residues. With 5 bases removed from V and 0 bases from J, the gap between germline ends came to 10 bases.

The CDR3 sequence: CASSSADSLGGYTF. The CDR3 DNA follows: TGTGCCAGCAGCTCGGCGGACAGTCTTGGTGGCTACACCTTC. The V gene is TRBV7-3, the J gene TRBJ1-2, with D perhaps TRBD1 (6 bases). This CDR3 has 14 residues. Looked up from germline, CDR1 is SGHTA and CDR2 is FQGTGA. The V gene lost 4 bases and the J gene lost 7 bases, with 16 bases spanning the gap.

The rearrangement joins TRBV12-5 to TRBJ1-5; possible D gene TRBD1, 6 bases. Germline V lookup: CDR1 LGHNT, CDR2 FRNRAP. The CDR3 extends over 15 amino acids. Trimming left V 8 bases short and J 0 bases short, with 14 bases between. This chain's CDR3 is CASLSGTSSNQPQHF. In nucleotides, the CDR3 is TGTGCTAGTCTTTCCGGGACATCTAGCAATCAGCCCCAGCATTTT.

The chain joins TRBV4-1 to TRBJ1-1, with TRBD1 as a possible D gene (6 bases). CDR3 length equals 16 residues. Germline V gene sequence: CDR1 MGHRA, CDR2 YSYEKL. The ends were cut back, 4 bases at V and 4 bases at J, with 19 bases in the middle. CDR3 sequence (DNA): TGCGCCAGCAGCCCTACACCAGCGGGACATCTCACTGAAGCTTTCTTT. It specifies CASSPTPAGHLTEAFF.

The sample holds a few counts of this clone. The rearrangement uses TRBV2 and TRBJ1-5; possibly TRBD1 for D (6 bases). Trimming removed 5 bases from V and 4 bases from J, with 15 bases in between. The CDR3 totals 15 residues. CDR1 and CDR2 from the germline V gene are SNHLY and FYNNEI. DNA of the CDR3: TGTGCCAGCAGTTCTAGGGGGATTGGGAATCAGCCCCAGCATTTT. Translation gives CASSSRGIGNQPQHF.

The chain uses TRBV9 and TRBJ1-6; 7 bases fit TRBD1. V lost 4 bases, J lost 9 bases, and 7 bases stayed unmatched. CDR1 is SGDLS and CDR2 is YYNGEE in the germline V gene. This CDR3 is built from 14 residues. CDR3 sequence (DNA): TGTGCCAGCAGCCTCGGGACAGCTGTTTCACCCCTCCACTTT. The encoded protein is CASSLGTAVSPLHF.

Many counts were recorded for this clone. CDR3 DNA sequence: TGTGCCAGCAGTGAAGGGACTAGCGGGGTTGATACGCAGTATTTT. Its protein product is CASSEGTSGVDTQYF. The V gene is TRBV6-1, the J gene TRBJ2-3, with 12 bases lining up with TRBD2. CDR3 length equals 15 residues. Germline V gives CDR1 MNHNS, CDR2 SASEGT. V was clipped by 1 base and J by 6 bases; unmatched bases: 2.